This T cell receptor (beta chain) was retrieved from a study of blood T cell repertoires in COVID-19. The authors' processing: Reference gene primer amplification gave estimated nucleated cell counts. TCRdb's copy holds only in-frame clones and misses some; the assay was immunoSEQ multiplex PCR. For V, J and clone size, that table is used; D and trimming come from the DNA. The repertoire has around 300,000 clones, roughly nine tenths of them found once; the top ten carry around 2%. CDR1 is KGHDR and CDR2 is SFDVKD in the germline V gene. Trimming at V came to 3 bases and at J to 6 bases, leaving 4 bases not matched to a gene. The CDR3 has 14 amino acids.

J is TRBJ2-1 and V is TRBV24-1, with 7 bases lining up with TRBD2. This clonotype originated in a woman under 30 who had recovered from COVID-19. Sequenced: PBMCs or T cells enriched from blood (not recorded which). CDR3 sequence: CATSDGGVANEQFF. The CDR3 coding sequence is TGTGCCACCAGTGATGGGGGGGTTGCCAATGAGCAGTTCTTC.